Below are 24 T cell receptor beta chains sequenced from a single sample in a study of cytomegalovirus exposure and HLA in healthy donors (dated by TCRdb to 2017 to 2019). Library prep was done by the immunoSEQ multiplex PCR assay. A mixture of 60 forward primers for TCR Vbeta segments and 13 reverse primers for TCR Jbeta segments was used in the multiplex PCR. What TCRdb holds here is the immuneACCESS table cut down to in-frame rearrangements. Part of the clones is not present; checked against another copy, under half of the missing clones reflect an unresolved V gene, and the others are unexplained. This sample comprises some 86,000 clones, about 76% of them detected only once. The ten top clones hold roughly 15% of the sample. Sample: PBMCs. These receptors were obtained from a woman in her thirties or forties in good health and CMV-seropositive.

This chain connects TRBV5-5 to TRBJ2-3; a weak D match, TRBD2 (7 bases). Germline V gene data show CDR1 as SGHKS and CDR2 as YYEKEE (reference sequence). The CDR3 runs 16 residues. V lost 3 bases, J lost 1 base, and 15 bases lay in between. CDR3 sequence reads: CASSWKGGGGTDTQYF. The CDR3, as DNA: TGTGCCAGCAGCTGGAAAGGGGGGGGAGGCACAGATACGCAGTATTTT. The whole variable domain, remainder taken from reference TRBV5-5 and TRBJ2-3, is DAGVTQSPTHLIKTRGQQVTLRCSPISGHKSVSWYQQVLGQGPQFIFQYYEKEERGRGNFPDRFSARQFPNYSSELNVNALLLGDSALYLCASSWKGGGGTDTQYFGPGTRLTVL.

The CDR3 loop reads CASSSRLLSYEQYF. CDR3 coding DNA: TGTGCCAGCAGCTCAAGACTACTGAGTTACGAGCAGTACTTC. The J gene is TRBJ2-7, the V gene TRBV11-2; tentative D call: TRBD2 (5 bases). CDR3 size: 14 residues. The ends were cut back, 4 bases at V and 4 bases at J, with 14 bases in the middle. Germline V gene data show CDR1 as SGHAT and CDR2 as FQNNGV. Complete variable domain (other parts from reference TRBV11-2 and TRBJ2-7): EAGVAQSPRYKIIEKRQSVAFWCNPISGHATLYWYQQILGQGPKLLIQFQNNGVVDDSQLPKDRFSAERLKGVDSTLKIQPAKLEDSAVYLCASSSRLLSYEQYFGPGTRLTVT.

The table lists this clone with a few counts. This sequence joins TRBV5-6 and TRBJ2-7, with a weak D call TRBD1 (6 bases). Germline-derived CDR1 and CDR2 are SGHDT and YYEEEE. The CDR3 runs to 14 residues. The ends were cut back, 3 bases at V and 1 base at J, with 11 bases in the middle. The chain's CDR3 is CASSSRGGSYEQYF. The CDR3 DNA sequence: TGTGCCAGCAGCTCCAGGGGTGGTTCCTACGAGCAGTACTTC.

V usage is TRBV30 and J usage is TRBJ2-7, with unresolved D. V was clipped by 3 bases and J by 3 bases, with 12 bases between them. The CDR3 extends over 13 amino acids. Germline values: CDR1 GTSNPN, CDR2 SVGIG (reference sequence). CDR3 loop: CAWRQMALYEQYF. CDR3 nucleotide sequence: TGTGCCTGGAGACAGATGGCCCTCTACGAGCAGTACTTC.

This rearrangement joins TRBV18 to TRBJ1-1; a weak D match, TRBD1 (6 bases). The V gene's germline CDR1 is KGHSH and CDR2 LQKENI. V was cut by 3 bases and J by 4 bases, with 9 bases left in between. There are 13 residues in the CDR3. The CDR3 DNA reads as TGTGCCAGCTCACCGGCAGGGGCCACTGAAGCTTTCTTT. Protein sequence: CASSPAGATEAFF.

The chain uses TRBV19 and TRBJ2-5; D might be TRBD2 (6 bases). There are 14 residues in the CDR3. V lost 8 bases, J lost 4 bases, and 17 bases lay in between. The V gene's germline CDR1 is LNHDA and CDR2 SQIVND (reference sequence). CDR3 bases: TGTGCCAGTGGACGGAGTGGGGGGAGAGAGACCCAGTACTTC. Protein: CASGRSGGRETQYF.

The chain recombines TRBV29-1 with TRBJ2-7; a weak D match, TRBD1 (5 bases). The CDR3 contains 11 residues. Trimming took off 7 bases at V and 5 bases at J, with 12 bases between the two ends. Per the germline V gene, CDR1 is SQVTM and CDR2 is ANQGSEA. The CDR3 is CSADKGNEQYF. CDR3 nucleotide sequence: TGCAGCGCCGACAAGGGGAACGAGCAGTACTTC.

The chain recombines TRBV11-2 with TRBJ2-3; D unresolved. This CDR3 region has 12 residues. V gave up 6 bases and J gave up 6 bases, with 10 bases separating them. The V gene's germline CDR1 is SGHAT and CDR2 FQNNGV. Here the CDR3 reads CASRVPADTQYF. The CDR3 nucleotides read TGTGCCAGCAGGGTTCCCGCGGATACGCAGTATTTT.

This clone has a single count. This chain links TRBV6-1 with TRBJ1-3; TRBD1 might be the D (6 bases). The CDR3 contains 14 residues. CDR1 is MNHNS, CDR2 SASEGT, per germline. The V and J ends lost 11 bases and 2 bases respectively, with 16 bases between them. The CDR3 nucleotides are TGTGCCGGGGCGGGTCAGGGGCCTGGAAACACCATATATTTT. Its protein product is CAGAGQGPGNTIYF.

The chain joins TRBV14 to TRBJ1-3, with D maybe TRBD1 (6 bases). Germline V gene lookup returns CDR1 SGHDN and CDR2 FVKESK. This CDR3 has 15 residues. Between the trimmed V and J ends, which lost 7 bases and 0 bases, there was a span of 13 bases. CDR3 protein: CASNRGGNSGNTIYF. CDR3 in DNA: TGTGCCAGCAACCGGGGGGGCAACTCTGGAAACACCATATATTTT.

The CDR3 sequence: CASSYDGEMNTEAFF. The CDR3 region has the DNA TGTGCCAGCAGTTACGACGGGGAAATGAACACTGAAGCTTTCTTT. The chain has TRBV6-5 and TRBJ1-1; no firm D call. Germline CDR1 is MNHEY and CDR2 is SVGAGI. V lost 2 bases and J 0 bases, leaving 10 bases between the germline ends. The CDR3 totals 15 residues.

This chain joins TRBV29-1 and TRBJ2-2, with TRBD2 matching 12 bases. V shed 3 bases, J shed 7 bases, and the junction held 0 bases outside the gene matches. The CDR3 is 13 residues long. CDR1 and CDR2 from the germline V gene are SQVTM and ANQGSEA. The CDR3 region has the DNA TGCAGCGTTGAGACTAGCGGGAGCGGGGAGCTGTTTTTT. It translates to CSVETSGSGELFF.

This clone was counted a single time. The chain joins TRBV7-9 to TRBJ2-1; 8 bases line up with TRBD1. From germline, CDR1 is SEHNR and CDR2 FQNEAQ (reference sequence). With V trimmed by 5 bases and J by 2 bases, 14 bases remained unmatched. The CDR3 consists of 18 residues. The DNA for the CDR3 is TGTGCCAGCAGCGACGGACAGGGAGTAGTTGTCCCCTACAATGAGCAGTTCTTC. This gives the protein CASSDGQGVVVPYNEQFF.

The chain recombines TRBV18 with TRBJ2-3; TRBD1 is a possible D gene (6 bases). The CDR3 extends over 14 amino acids. V lost 4 bases and J 2 bases, leaving 10 bases between the germline ends. CDR1 and CDR2 (germline): KGHSH, LQKENI. CDR3 nucleotides: TGTGCCAGCTCACTGCAGGGGCTCACAGATACGCAGTATTTT. Protein sequence: CASSLQGLTDTQYF.

CDR3 coding DNA: TGTGCCAGCAGCCTTCTCGGGAATGAGCAGTTCTTC. Translated, it gives CASSLLGNEQFF. The V gene is TRBV5-4, the J gene TRBJ2-1, with D unresolved. CDR3 length: 12 amino acids. Between the trimmed V and J ends, which lost 4 bases and 7 bases, there was a span of 9 bases. In germline, CDR1 is SGHNT, CDR2 YYREEE (reference sequence).

This sequence joins TRBV28 and TRBJ1-4; TRBD1 matches at 10 bases. The germline V gene encodes CDR1 MDHEN and CDR2 SYDVKM. The CDR3 extends over 15 amino acids. The J segment lost 5 bases and the V segment lost 5 bases, leaving 5 bases of the junction unmatched. DNA of the CDR3: TGTGCCAGCAGTGTACCGGGACAGGGGAATGAAAAACTGTTTTTT. Translated, it gives CASSVPGQGNEKLFF.

As to this clone: Other DNA sequences of this sample code for an identical CDR3. The chain employs TRBV18 and TRBJ2-3; 13 nucleotides match TRBD2. Germline trimming cut 6 bases from V and 6 bases from J; bases unmatched to any gene: 6. The CDR3 contains 15 residues. From germline, CDR1 is KGHSH and CDR2 LQKENI. Written as DNA, the CDR3 is TGTGCCAGCTCCCTGGGACTAGCGGGAACCGATACGCAGTATTTT. Translated, it gives CASSLGLAGTDTQYF.

The genes are TRBV5-1 and TRBJ2-5; 7 bases map to TRBD2. This CDR3 is 15 amino acids long. After removal of 4 bases from V and 3 bases from J, the junction contained 9 bases not matched to a gene. Germline CDR1 is SGHRS and CDR2 is YFSETQ. CDR3 nucleotide sequence: TGCGCCAGCAGCCAGGGAGGGACCACAAAAGAGACCCAGTACTTC. Amino acid sequence: CASSQGGTTKETQYF. The full variable domain, in which reference TRBV5-1 and TRBJ2-5 provide the parts outside the CDR3, is KAGVTQTPRYLIKTRGQQVTLSCSPISGHRSVSWYQQTPGQGLQFLFEYFSETQRNKGNFPGRFSGRQFSNSRSEMNVSTLELGDSALYLCASSQGGTTKETQYFGPGTRLLVL.

The rearrangement uses TRBV5-4 and TRBJ2-7, with TRBD1 as a possible D gene (5 bases). CDR3 length: 14 amino acids. The germline CDR1 and CDR2 sequences are SGHNT and YYREEE (reference sequence). The V end was cut by 0 bases, the J end by 5 bases, with 12 bases between. The CDR3 loop is CASSLDQGDHEQYF. In nucleotides, the CDR3 is TGTGCCAGCAGCTTGGATCAGGGTGACCACGAGCAGTACTTC.

The V call is TRBV7-2, the J call TRBJ2-5; 7 bases line up with TRBD1. The V segment lost 4 bases and the J segment 10 bases; nucleotides outside the gene matches: 3. CDR1 and CDR2 (germline): SGHTA, FQGNSA. This CDR3 contains 11 residues. DNA for the CDR3: TGTGCCAGCAGCTCCGGGACAGTCCAGTACTTC. Its protein product is CASSSGTVQYF.

V usage is TRBV7-8 and J usage is TRBJ1-5; weak D call: TRBD1 (5 bases). Trimming shortened V by 8 bases and J by 2 bases, and 13 bases separated the two germline ends. Germline V gene sequence: CDR1 SGHVS, CDR2 FQNEAQ. CDR3 length equals 14 residues. CDR3 bases: TGTGCCAGCGATTTCGGGGGGGGCAATCAGCCCCAGCATTTT. Protein: CASDFGGGNQPQHF. Variable domain in full (rest from reference TRBV7-8 and TRBJ1-5): GAGVSQSPRYKVAKRGQDVALRCDPISGHVSLFWYQQALGQGPEFLTYFQNEAQLDKSGLPSDRFFAERPEGSVSTLKIQRTQQEDSAVYLCASDFGGGNQPQHFGDGTRLSIL.

The chain has TRBV5-1 and TRBJ2-1, with D tentatively TRBD2 (5 bases). This CDR3 has 14 amino acids. V was cut by 0 bases and J by 5 bases, with 9 bases left in between. Germline values: CDR1 SGHRS, CDR2 YFSETQ. CDR3 in DNA: TGCGCCAGCAGCTTGGCCTCGACTAACAATGAGCAGTTCTTC. Translation: CASSLASTNNEQFF.

This clone was seen just once. The chain joins TRBV7-9 to TRBJ1-2; D unclear. The CDR3 contains 11 residues. Per germline, CDR1 SEHNR and CDR2 FQNEAQ (reference sequence). V lost 3 bases to trimming and J lost 7 bases, with 6 bases between them. The CDR3 loop is CASSFSGGYTF. For the CDR3, the DNA is TGTGCCAGCAGCTTCTCAGGTGGCTACACCTTC.

The gene calls are TRBV28 and TRBJ2-1, with D possibly TRBD1 on 8 matching bases. This CDR3 region has 16 residues. Germline V gene lookup returns CDR1 MDHEN and CDR2 SYDVKM. V lost 5 bases, J lost 7 bases, and 21 bases lay in between. In nucleotides, the CDR3 is TGTGCCAGCAGTCCCTGGACAGGGAGGGAGACAAATGAGCAGTTCTTC. This gives the protein CASSPWTGRETNEQFF.